This T cell receptor beta chain derives from a study of shared clonotypes between healthy human individuals. Study-level information: CD4 naive and CD4 memory each took three plates per donor, while CD8 naive took two and CD8 memory one.

Libraries were prepared by immunoSEQ multiplex PCR; TCRdb keeps only in-frame clonotypes and omits some of them. In the table there are 2,500,000 or so clones, roughly 92% of which are singletons. Within Nashville, Tennessee resided all donors, each a Caucasian adult. Germline V gene data show CDR1 as MDHEN and CDR2 as SYDVKM. V was cut by 2 bases and J by 2 bases, with 16 bases left in between. This CDR3 spans 18 amino acids. The TCR originated in a man younger than 35 in good health. Some clones in this sample may be carry-over from other donors' samples. The chain employs TRBV28 and TRBJ2-6; a possible D gene is TRBD1 (6 bases). The material sequenced was naive CD4+ T cells from PBMCs. Subset: CD45RA+ positively selected. CDR3 in amino acids: CASSLGRGQIAGANVLTF. The DNA of the CDR3 is TGTGCCAGCAGTTTAGGCCGCGGACAGATAGCTGGGGCCAACGTCCTGACTTTC.